The source of this TCR beta chain is a study of metastatic and nonmetastatic thyroid tumors. TCRdb recomputed clones from the PCR reads via MiXCR. The table has about 11,000 clones, 38% seen once. Prior to thyroid surgery, none of the patients had received any treatment. Remarks on this clone: The antigen remains undetermined.

Study outcomes and limitations: Across blood and tumor, TCR beta diversity in malignant thyroid tumors was reportedly significantly higher than in benign nodules.

Unmatched junction bases numbered 10, after V lost 6 bases and J lost 6 bases. The CDR3 loop spans 14 amino acids. Germline V CDR1 and CDR2: MNHNS, SASEGT. The J gene is TRBJ1-2, the V gene TRBV6-1; 7 nucleotides line up with TRBD1. The source is a female donor with papillary thyroid cancer or a benign thyroid nodule (not recorded which). Some clones in this sample may be carry-over from other donors' samples. Material for sequencing was tumor tissue. The chain's CDR3 is CASRRLDREDGYTF. The CDR3 DNA is TGTGCCAGCAGGAGACTAGACAGGGAGGATGGCTACACCTTC.